One sample yielded the 25 T cell receptor beta chains listed below, sequenced in a study of beta chain features in type 1 diabetes. TCRB transcripts that were expressed got sequenced, as all of the isolated RNA had been reverse transcribed. The table came from immunoSEQ multiplex PCR; TCRdb's copy has only in-frame clones and leaves some out. This sample has approximately 340,000 clones, with around 15% found just once. Sequencing input: naive CD4+ T cells from blood. These receptors all stem from a woman aged 18-30 years in good health.

The chain couples TRBV29-1 to TRBJ1-2, with a possible D match to TRBD1 (5 bases). The CDR3 has 13 residues. With 4 bases removed from V and 4 bases from J, the gap between germline ends came to 13 bases. Per the germline V gene, CDR1 is SQVTM and CDR2 is ANQGSEA. The CDR3 loop is CSVVAGVGYGYTF. CDR3 coding DNA: TGCAGCGTTGTGGCGGGGGTGGGCTATGGCTACACCTTC.

This clone was seen only a few times. The chain uses TRBV13 and TRBJ1-2; perhaps TRBD1 as D (6 bases). There are 13 residues in the CDR3. Trimming removed 1 base at V and 8 bases at J, with 11 bases between. Germline CDR1 PRHDT, CDR2 FYEKMQ (reference sequence). The chain's CDR3 is CASSLAGHGGYTF. DNA of the CDR3: TGTGCCAGCAGCTTAGCGGGACACGGGGGCTACACCTTC.

In its sample, this clone was seen a few times. V gene TRBV23-1 combines with J gene TRBJ1-1; D might be TRBD1 (5 bases). TRBV23-1 counts as an open reading frame of uncertain function. The CDR3 runs 13 residues. V was cut by 3 bases and J by 10 bases, with 15 bases left in between. This CDR3 is CASSHSRVGGAFF. The CDR3 DNA follows: TGCGCCAGCAGTCATAGCAGGGTTGGTGGAGCTTTCTTT.

The chain combines TRBV5-5 with TRBJ2-1; D uncertain. The germline V gene encodes CDR1 SGHKS and CDR2 YYEKEE (reference sequence). The CDR3 loop spans 15 amino acids. V dropped 3 bases and J dropped 6 bases, with 16 bases sitting between them. The CDR3 coding sequence is TGTGCCAGCAGCTCCTCTCTTCAGGTTACCAATGAGCAGTTCTTC. As protein: CASSSSLQVTNEQFF.

This clone has a handful of counts. This chain uses TRBV20-1 with TRBJ1-1; no clear D. Germline CDR1 reads DFQATT; CDR2 reads SNEGSKA (reference sequence). This CDR3 has 10 amino acids. The V and J ends lost 5 bases and 3 bases respectively, with 4 bases between them. CDR3 region: CSASYTEAFF. CDR3 DNA sequence: TGCAGTGCTTCCTACACTGAAGCTTTCTTT.

In this sample, this clone turned up a few times. This chain links TRBV28 with TRBJ1-5; perhaps TRBD1 as D (5 bases). Trimming shortened V by 7 bases and J by 1 base, and 17 bases separated the two germline ends. Germline V gene lookup returns CDR1 MDHEN and CDR2 SYDVKM. CDR3 length equals 16 residues. The CDR3 bases are TGTGCCAGCATAATTGAACGGGGGGGAAGCAATCAGCCCCAGCATTTT. Amino acid sequence: CASIIERGGSNQPQHF.

There are a few counts of this clone. The V and J genes are TRBV7-8 and TRBJ1-3; D not resolved. V was shortened by 5 bases and J by 4 bases, with 15 bases between the two germline ends. This CDR3 has 15 amino acids. From germline, CDR1 is SGHVS and CDR2 FQNEAQ. The CDR3 sequence is CASSDRLGSGNTIYF. Written as DNA, the CDR3 is TGTGCCAGCAGCGACCGCTTAGGGAGCGGAAACACCATATATTTT.

This clone was counted only a few times. V and J are TRBV28 and TRBJ2-6; D call uncertain. CDR1 is MDHEN, CDR2 SYDVKM, per germline. V was cut by 5 bases and J by 0 bases, with 5 bases left in between. CDR3 length: 14 amino acids. The CDR3 DNA is TGTGCCAGCAGTAAGAGCTCTGGGGCCAACGTCCTGACTTTC. Translated: CASSKSSGANVLTF.

This chain connects TRBV18 to TRBJ1-2; TRBD1 agrees at 11 bases. V was pared by 3 bases and J by 7 bases, with 4 bases of the junction left unmatched. This CDR3 region has 14 residues. CDR1 and CDR2 from the germline V gene are KGHSH and LQKENI. As DNA, the CDR3 is TGTGCCAGCTCACCTCAGGACAGGGGGCCTGGCTACACCTTC. Residues: CASSPQDRGPGYTF. Full variable domain (missing parts from reference TRBV18 and TRBJ1-2): NAGVMQNPRHLVRRRGQEARLRCSPMKGHSHVYWYRQLPEEGLKFMVYLQKENIIDESGMPKERFSAEFPKEGPSILRIQQVVRGDSAAYFCASSPQDRGPGYTFGSGTRLTVV.

The gene calls are TRBV4-3 and TRBJ2-7, with 9 positions matching TRBD1. Trimming took 0 bases from V and 7 from J; bases not matched to a gene: 16. There are 18 residues in the CDR3. CDR1 is LGHNA and CDR2 is YSLEER in the germline V gene. CDR3 sequence (DNA): TGCGCCAGCAGCCAAGACCCACCGGGACAGGGAGCGCTGTGGGAGCAGTACTTC. It yields the protein CASSQDPPGQGALWEQYF.

This clone was counted a few times. This chain uses TRBV19 with TRBJ2-7, with D maybe TRBD2 (6 bases). Germline V lookup: CDR1 LNHDA, CDR2 SQIVND (reference sequence). Trimming took 5 bases from V and 0 from J, leaving 14 bases between them. This CDR3 comprises 15 residues. CDR3 amino acids: CASSPVAAGSYEQYF. The CDR3 DNA sequence: TGTGCCAGTAGTCCCGTAGCGGCCGGCTCCTACGAGCAGTACTTC.

This clone has more than one count but fewer than ten. The rearrangement uses TRBV28 and TRBJ2-2; 12 bases align to TRBD1. The CDR3 runs to 19 residues. Trimming took 3 bases from V and 5 from J; bases not matched to a gene: 13. Germline CDR1 reads MDHEN; CDR2 reads SYDVKM. Here the CDR3 reads CASSLSPGQGAVRTGELFF. In nucleotides, the CDR3 is TGTGCCAGCAGTTTGTCCCCGGGACAGGGGGCGGTTCGGACCGGGGAGCTGTTTTTT.

In its sample, this clone was seen a few times. The chain couples TRBV7-9 to TRBJ2-7; 13 bases align to TRBD2. The CDR3 is 17 amino acids. The germline gives CDR1 SEHNR, CDR2 FQNEAQ (reference sequence). Trimming took 5 bases from V and 6 from J; bases not matched to a gene: 13. Here the CDR3 reads CASSHQYQLAGGGEQYF. The CDR3 coding sequence is TGTGCCAGCAGCCATCAATATCAACTAGCGGGAGGGGGCGAGCAGTACTTC.

The V and J genes are TRBV6-5 and TRBJ2-7; 9 nucleotides align to TRBD1. Germline values: CDR1 MNHEY, CDR2 SVGAGI. This CDR3 has 15 residues. V gave up 0 bases and J gave up 7 bases; unmatched junction bases: 7. The CDR3 region is CASSYSNRGLGEQYF. The CDR3 bases are TGTGCCAGCAGTTACTCTAACAGGGGGCTGGGAGAGCAGTACTTC.

This clone was picked up one time. CDR3 in amino acids: CASSQSGTDIDYEQYF. In nucleotides, the CDR3 is TGCGCCAGCAGTCAATCGGGGACAGATATAGACTACGAGCAGTACTTC. The V and J genes are TRBV23-1 and TRBJ2-7; 7 bases are shared with TRBD1. TRBV23-1 is filed as an ORF, its function uncertain. The trim removed 0 bases at V and 3 bases at J, leaving 8 bases unmatched. The CDR3 is 16 residues long.

J is TRBJ2-5 and V is TRBV4-2, with 7 bases that match TRBD2. Germline values: CDR1 LGHNA, CDR2 YNFKEQ. V was pared by 2 bases and J by 4 bases, with 7 bases of the junction left unmatched. This CDR3 has 15 residues. The CDR3 nucleotides read TGTGCCAGCAGCCAAAAGGGCGGGAGAGGAGAGACCCAGTACTTC. Protein sequence: CASSQKGGRGETQYF.

This clone was counted between two and nine times. One end of the junction is discordant with germline, which a read error may explain. This chain connects TRBV14 to TRBJ2-6, with 8 bases matching TRBD1. Looked up from germline, CDR1 is SGHDN and CDR2 is FVKESK. This CDR3 comprises 14 residues. The CDR3 nucleotides are TGTGCCAGCAGCCAAGCGACAGGGGTCAACGTCCTGACTTTC. This encodes CASSQATGVNVLTF.

The genes are TRBV27 and TRBJ2-5; weak D call: TRBD2 (6 bases). CDR3 size: 13 residues. V gave up 8 bases and J gave up 5 bases, with 15 bases separating them. Germline V gene data show CDR1 as MNHEY and CDR2 as SMNVEV (reference sequence). CDR3 nucleotides: TGTGCCAGCGGGAGGCTGGGGCGGGAGACCCAGTACTTC. This gives the protein CASGRLGRETQYF.

This clone occurred a few times. The chain couples TRBV30 to TRBJ1-2, with unresolved D. The CDR3 runs to 13 residues. Trimming took off 2 bases at V and 8 bases at J, with 15 bases between the two ends. From germline, CDR1 is GTSNPN and CDR2 SVGIG (reference sequence). CDR3 sequence: CAWSISQTKGYTF. The CDR3 nucleotides read TGTGCCTGGAGTATATCACAGACCAAAGGCTACACCTTC.

The genes are TRBV30 and TRBJ1-3; D remains unclear. Germline V gene data show CDR1 as GTSNPN and CDR2 as SVGIG (reference sequence). This CDR3 spans 15 amino acids. V was shortened by 2 bases and J by 2 bases, with 13 bases between the two germline ends. The CDR3 loop is CAWSTLIGPGNTIYF. DNA for the CDR3: TGTGCCTGGAGTACCCTTATCGGTCCTGGAAACACCATATATTTT.

V is TRBV7-9 and J is TRBJ2-7; a weak D match, TRBD1 (6 bases). The germline V gene has CDR1 SEHNR and CDR2 FQNEAQ (reference sequence). V was cut by 5 bases and J by 3 bases, with 14 bases left in between. The CDR3 has 14 residues. CDR3 in amino acids: CASSLGAAVYEQYF. For the CDR3, the DNA is TGTGCCAGCAGCCTGGGGGCAGCGGTCTACGAGCAGTACTTC.

This clone has a handful of counts. The CDR3 DNA sequence: TGTGCCTGGAGGCGACAGGGCGACTATGGCTACACCTTC. It specifies CAWRRQGDYGYTF. This chain links TRBV30 with TRBJ1-2; 7 positions agree with TRBD1. The CDR3 runs to 13 residues. V was pared by 3 bases and J by 3 bases, with 4 bases of the junction left unmatched. Per germline, CDR1 GTSNPN and CDR2 SVGIG (reference sequence).

This chain joins TRBV7-9 and TRBJ1-4; 8 bases agree with TRBD1. The germline gives CDR1 SEHNR, CDR2 FQNEAQ (reference sequence). V lost 5 bases and J lost 8; bases outside the gene matches: 10. The CDR3 spans 15 residues. CDR3 bases: TGTGCCAGCAGCCAATGGGACAGGAGGATGGAAAAACTGTTTTTT. Amino acids: CASSQWDRRMEKLFF.

This sequence joins TRBV9 and TRBJ2-2, with TRBD2 matching 13 bases. CDR1 and CDR2 from the germline V gene are SGDLS and YYNGEE. The junction had 6 bases not matched to a gene; V was cut back by 0 bases and J by 7 bases. This CDR3 region has 17 residues. The chain's CDR3 is CASSVAGLAGMIGELFF. CDR3 nucleotide sequence: TGTGCCAGCAGCGTAGCGGGACTAGCGGGAATGATCGGGGAGCTGTTTTTT. Drawing the rest from reference TRBV9 and TRBJ2-2, the complete variable domain is DSGVTQTPKHLITATGQRVTLRCSPRSGDLSVYWYQQSLDQGLQFLIQYYNGEERAKGNILERFSAQQFPDLHSELNLSSLELGDSALYFCASSVAGLAGMIGELFFGEGSRLTVL.

This chain joins TRBV5-1 and TRBJ2-1; TRBD2 matches 8 bases. The trim removed 2 bases at V and 5 bases at J, leaving 6 bases unmatched. The CDR3 is 15 residues long. Per the germline V gene, CDR1 is SGHRS and CDR2 is YFSETQ. Here the CDR3 DNA reads TGCGCCAGCAGCTTTCAGCGGGAGAGCCACAATGAGCAGTTCTTC. It yields the protein CASSFQRESHNEQFF.